This TCR beta chain stems from a study of graft-versus-host responses after intestinal transplantation. In the study overall: Each patient got anti-thymocyte globulin induction, then tacrolimus and steroids for about 3 years.

About this clone itself: The target antigen is unknown.

This table comes from immunoSEQ multiplex PCR, and its TCRdb copy is limited to in-frame clones, with some not included. The sample consists of over 100,000 clones, approximately 93% of them appearing once. The clonotype originates from a human donor who was the organ donor for an intestinal transplant. Sequencing was performed on unstimulated CD8+ T cells sorted from spleen or lymph node cells, taken before transplant.

As DNA, the CDR3 is TGTGCCTGGAGTGCAATAATGGGATCCTACGAGCAGTACTTC. Translating gives CAWSAIMGSYEQYF. V is TRBV30 and J is TRBJ2-7; D is unclear. Germline values: CDR1 GTSNPN, CDR2 SVGIG (reference sequence). Trimming took 1 base from V and 1 from J, leaving 11 bases between them. The CDR3 spans 14 residues.